The T cell receptor beta chain under discussion was sequenced for a study of T cell responses to AZD1222 COVID-19 vaccine. V was pared by 6 bases and J by 4 bases, with 12 bases of the junction left unmatched. The CDR3 sequence is 15 residues long. The germline V gene encodes CDR1 MNHEY and CDR2 SMNVEV (reference sequence). Some second doses came at about 4 weeks and others at about 12 weeks; these were pooled. Study outcomes and limitations: A reported finding is that nearly half of spike-specific TCRs target unmutated variant regions. Baseline serostatus was positive in only six AZD1222 recipients.

As regards this clone: Its antigen is not known.

Sequencing was performed with immunoSEQ multiplex PCR; in TCRdb, only in-frame clones are kept and a portion is missing. The repertoire has about 120,000 clones, almost 95% of them found once; the top ten carry 1.6%. The sequence was collected from an adult who received the AZD1222 COVID-19 vaccine. The J gene is TRBJ2-7, the V gene TRBV27; TRBD2 matches at 7 bases. Sample: peripheral blood, taken 28 days after the second AZD1222 dose. The CDR3 loop is CASSPRGWEGYEQYF. As DNA, the CDR3 is TGTGCCAGCAGCCCTCGGGGGTGGGAGGGATACGAGCAGTACTTC.